The entry that follows covers one TCR beta chain sequence. Antigen unknown. CDR1 and CDR2 from the germline V gene are SNHLY and FYNNEI. This CDR3 is 14 amino acids long. V lost 6 bases and J lost 7, with 16 bases in between. The data were obtained in a study of CD8+CD57+ T cells in acquired aplastic anemia. Study as a whole: Around 3.2 ug was the average amount of DNA from sorted CD4+ and CD8+ cells. Reads per healthy sample averaged about 10 million (CD4+) and some 11 million (CD8+). General observations from the study: Patients and controls had in common approximately 30 CD8+ CDR3 sequences. Significance was not reached for CD8+ Simpson's diversity between patients and controls.

Researchers used genomic DNA as the template to profile TCR beta VDJ and CDR3. TCRdb reprocessed the reads via MiXCR and lists one record per CDR3 protein. This table has roughly 58,000 distinct CDR3 sequences, less than 65% appearing once. Sequenced sample: sorted CD4+, CD8+, or CD8+CD57+ T cells (not recorded which) from PBMCs. The origin of this receptor is a human donor in good health, serving as a control. The rearrangement joins TRBV2 to TRBJ2-1; unclear D gene. As DNA, the CDR3 is TGTGCCAGCAGAGCTCGGTGGGCCGCTAATGAGCAGTTCTTC. Translating gives CASRARWAANEQFF.